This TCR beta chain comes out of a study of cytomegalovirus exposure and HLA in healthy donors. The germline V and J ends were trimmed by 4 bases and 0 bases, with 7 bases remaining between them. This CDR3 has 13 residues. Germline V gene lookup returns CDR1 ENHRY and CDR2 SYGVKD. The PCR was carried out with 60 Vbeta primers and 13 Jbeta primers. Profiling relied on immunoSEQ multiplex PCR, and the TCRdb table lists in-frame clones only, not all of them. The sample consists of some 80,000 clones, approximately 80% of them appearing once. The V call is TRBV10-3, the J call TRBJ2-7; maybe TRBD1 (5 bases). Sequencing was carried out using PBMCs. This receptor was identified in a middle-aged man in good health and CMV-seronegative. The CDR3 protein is CAISGRGSYEQYF. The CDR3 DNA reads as TGTGCCATCAGTGGAAGGGGCTCCTACGAGCAGTACTTC.